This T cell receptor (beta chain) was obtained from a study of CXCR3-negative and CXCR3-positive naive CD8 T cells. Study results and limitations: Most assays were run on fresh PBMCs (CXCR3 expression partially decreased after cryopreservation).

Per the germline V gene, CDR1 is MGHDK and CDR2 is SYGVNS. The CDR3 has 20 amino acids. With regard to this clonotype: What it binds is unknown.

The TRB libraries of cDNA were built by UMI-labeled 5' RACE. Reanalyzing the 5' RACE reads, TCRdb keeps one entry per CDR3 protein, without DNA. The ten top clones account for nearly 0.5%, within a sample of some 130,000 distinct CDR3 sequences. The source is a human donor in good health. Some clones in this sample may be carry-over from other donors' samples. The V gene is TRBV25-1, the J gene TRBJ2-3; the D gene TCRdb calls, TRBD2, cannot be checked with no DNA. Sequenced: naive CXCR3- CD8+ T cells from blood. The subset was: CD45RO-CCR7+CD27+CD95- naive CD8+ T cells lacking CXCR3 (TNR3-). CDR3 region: CASSEYLTGLAGVKTDTQYF.